Listed here are 29 T cell receptor beta chains from one sample, sequenced in a study of blood T cells in healthy people across ages. Together with a sample-barcoded 5' primer, a J-beta primer mix was included in a second PCR lasting roughly 6 to 12 cycles. MiXCR, applied by TCRdb to the 5' RACE reads, yields one record per CDR3 protein. The data contain fewer than 1,200,000 distinct CDR3 sequences, roughly a quarter of them singletons. This sample was also put to use in a study of T cells of mothers and their children.

The sample comprised blood. All receptors come from a girl aged 2-10 years in good health.

The chain recombines TRBV29-1 with TRBJ2-3; D possibly corresponds to TRBD1 (6 bases). The CDR3 spans 13 residues. V was clipped by 3 bases and J by 4 bases, with 11 bases between them. CDR1 and CDR2 from the germline V gene are SQVTM and ANQGSEA. The CDR3 bases are TGCAGCGTTGACAGGGGCGCCGCAGATACGCAGTATTTT. Translated, it gives CSVDRGAADTQYF.

This clonotype was seen a few times. J is TRBJ2-5 and V is TRBV29-1, with D possibly being TRBD2 (5 bases). The CDR3 has 13 amino acids. Looked up from germline, CDR1 is SQVTM and CDR2 is ANQGSEA. With 4 bases removed from V and 9 bases from J, the gap between germline ends came to 18 bases. The CDR3: CSVARAGDGAQYF. The CDR3 DNA is TGCAGCGTTGCTCGGGCGGGCGATGGAGCCCAGTACTTC.

This clonotype was found a few times. The chain is built from TRBV20-1 and TRBJ1-2; 9 nucleotides agree with TRBD1. This CDR3 spans 14 amino acids. Trimming at V came to 6 bases and at J to 4 bases, leaving 9 bases not matched to a gene. From germline, CDR1 is DFQATT and CDR2 SNEGSKA (reference sequence). For the CDR3, the DNA is TGCAGTGCGGTGGGGACAGGGAACACCTATGGCTACACCTTC. Protein sequence: CSAVGTGNTYGYTF.

The chain carries TRBV6-5 and TRBJ2-5; D uncertain. The J call could be wrong; TRBJ2-1 is a better fit for the DNA end. CDR1 is MNHEY and CDR2 is SVGAGI in the germline V gene. This CDR3 contains 12 residues. The CDR3 sequence is CASSYRFDEQFF. CDR3 DNA: TGTGCCAGCAGTTACAGGTTCGATGAGCAGTTCTTC.

This chain uses TRBV5-4 with TRBJ2-5; 11 nucleotides align to TRBD2. Unmatched junction bases numbered 6, after V lost 3 bases and J lost 2 bases. The CDR3 length is 16 residues. Germline CDR1 reads SGHNT; CDR2 reads YYREEE (reference sequence). This CDR3 reads CASSSATSGKQETQYF. CDR3 nucleotides: TGTGCCAGCAGCTCGGCGACTAGCGGGAAACAAGAGACCCAGTACTTC.

The genes are TRBV3-1 and TRBJ2-7; 14 bases fit TRBD2. CDR1 LGHDT and CDR2 YNNKEL come from the germline V gene (reference sequence). The CDR3 covers 16 residues. V lost 4 bases and J lost 5; bases outside the gene matches: 7. The CDR3 loop is CASSPGGLAGADEQYF. Here the CDR3 DNA reads TGTGCCAGCAGCCCGGGGGGACTAGCGGGAGCCGACGAGCAGTACTTC.

In DNA, the CDR3 is TGTGCCAGCAGTTACTCGCAAAGCCTTAGAAGAGGGTTGGACTATGGCTACACCTTC. This translates into CASSYSQSLRRGLDYGYTF. The chain recombines TRBV6-5 with TRBJ1-2; D is unclear. Trimming removed 0 bases from V and 3 bases from J, with 23 bases in between. Germline CDR1 is MNHEY and CDR2 is SVGAGI. The CDR3 runs to 19 residues.

This sequence joins TRBV20-1 and TRBJ2-7; D is perhaps TRBD2 (6 bases). Looked up from germline, CDR1 is DFQATT and CDR2 is SNEGSKA (reference sequence). V shed 6 bases and J shed 3 bases, with 27 bases lying between them. The CDR3 has 17 residues. The CDR3 region has the DNA TGCAGTGCGGAGGGCCCGGAGGGGAGTATGGGAATCTACGAGCAGTACTTC. The encoded protein is CSAEGPEGSMGIYEQYF.

The rearrangement joins TRBV12-3 or TRBV12-4 to TRBJ2-2; D is undetermined. The CDR3 is 13 residues long. V was clipped by 7 bases and J by 9 bases, with 15 bases between them. The CDR3 region is CASTKIPIRELFF. The CDR3 DNA sequence: TGTGCCAGCACCAAAATACCGATCAGGGAGCTGTTTTTT.

This chain links TRBV7-2 with TRBJ2-7; D possibly uses TRBD1 or TRBD2 (6 bases each). The CDR3 sequence is 14 residues long. Deletions cut 1 base from V and 5 bases from J, with 12 bases between. The germline V gene encodes CDR1 SGHTA and CDR2 FQGNSA. CDR3 bases: TGTGCCAGCAGCTTAGAAGGGGGGCGCGACGAGCAGTACTTC. It codes for CASSLEGGRDEQYF. Drawing the rest from reference TRBV7-2 and TRBJ2-7, the complete variable domain is GAGVSQSPSNKVTEKGKDVELRCDPISGHTALYWYRQSLGQGLEFLIYFQGNSAPDKSGLPSDRFSAERTGGSVSTLTIQRTQQEDSAVYLCASSLEGGRDEQYFGPGTRLTVT.

Notes on this clonotype: The conserved closing phenylalanine or tryptophan is absent in this CDR3, likely reflecting a read error. The V call is TRBV5-1, the J call TRBJ2-1; maybe TRBD2 (6 bases). Germline V CDR1 and CDR2: SGHRS, YFSETQ. The CDR3 extends over 14 amino acids. The V and J ends lost 7 bases and 6 bases respectively, with 17 bases between them. CDR3 bases: TGCGCCAGCTTCCCGGGCGGGACGCTCAATGAGCAGTTCCTC. It is translated as CASFPGGTLNEQFL.

This clonotype was observed a handful of times. CDR3 bases: TGTGCCAGCAGTTTTTTGGGACCCCGGGAACAGTTCTTC. Translation gives CASSFLGPREQFF. V and J are TRBV12-3 or TRBV12-4 and TRBJ2-1; the D call may be TRBD1 or TRBD2 (5 bases each). Trimming left V 3 bases short and J 13 bases short, with 16 bases between. CDR3 length: 13 residues.

The chain couples TRBV12-3 or TRBV12-4 to TRBJ1-5; no clear D. The CDR3 is made up of 13 amino acids. Trimming took off 1 base at V and 5 bases at J, with 6 bases between the two ends. The CDR3 DNA follows: TGTGCCAGCAGTTTAGGGGCACATCAGCCCCAGCATTTT. Translation: CASSLGAHQPQHF.

This clonotype has only a few counts. This sequence joins TRBV29-1 and TRBJ1-4; D is perhaps TRBD1 (5 bases). This CDR3 region has 14 residues. V dropped 3 bases and J dropped 1 base, with 9 bases sitting between them. The germline V gene has CDR1 SQVTM and CDR2 ANQGSEA. Here the CDR3 reads CSVEVQGTNEKLFF. The CDR3 DNA reads as TGCAGCGTTGAGGTGCAGGGAACTAATGAAAAACTGTTTTTT.

This clonotype has a count of ten or more. The chain links TRBV5-1 to TRBJ2-5, with D maybe TRBD2 (6 bases). The CDR3 loop spans 16 amino acids. V dropped 4 bases and J dropped 4 bases, with 20 bases sitting between them. CDR1 is SGHRS and CDR2 is YFSETQ in the germline V gene. The CDR3 DNA reads TGCGCCAGCAGCATACGGGCCGGAGGGCTAGGAGAGACCCAGTACTTC. Protein product: CASSIRAGGLGETQYF.

This clonotype was counted a few times. The chain is built from TRBV27 and TRBJ2-1; perhaps TRBD2 as D (6 bases). Trimming shortened V by 6 bases and J by 7 bases, and 16 bases separated the two germline ends. CDR3 length: 14 residues. In germline, CDR1 is MNHEY, CDR2 SMNVEV (reference sequence). CDR3 nucleotides: TGTGCCAGCAGATACTCCGGGACTGGAAATGAGCAGTTCTTC. This encodes CASRYSGTGNEQFF.

In its sample, this clonotype was seen a few times. The chain joins TRBV5-1 to TRBJ2-7, with 10 bases identical to TRBD1. This CDR3 contains 16 residues. V lost 4 bases and J lost 7; bases outside the gene matches: 14. CDR1 and CDR2 from the germline V gene are SGHRS and YFSETQ. The CDR3: CASSTARGGTGVEQYF. In DNA form, the CDR3 reads TGCGCCAGCAGCACCGCGCGAGGAGGGACAGGGGTAGAGCAGTACTTC.

V is TRBV20-1 and J is TRBJ2-4; D may be TRBD1 (5 bases). Germline lookup yields CDR1 DFQATT and CDR2 SNEGSKA (reference sequence). This CDR3 comprises 14 residues. Trimming shortened V by 5 bases and J by 6 bases, and 17 bases separated the two germline ends. In nucleotides, the CDR3 is TGCAGTGCTTCTGCCCGACAGAGGAGAAACATTCAGTACTTC. Its protein product is CSASARQRRNIQYF.

This clonotype has just a few counts. The rearrangement joins TRBV3-1 to TRBJ1-3; a weak D match, TRBD1 (6 bases). The length of the CDR3 is 15 residues. V was clipped by 1 base and J by 5 bases, with 12 bases between them. Germline loops: CDR1 LGHDT, CDR2 YNNKEL (reference sequence). The CDR3 DNA reads TGTGCCAGCAGCCAAGGACCGGACAGCCGAAACACCATATATTTT. It is translated as CASSQGPDSRNTIYF.

The sample holds a few counts of this clonotype. Germline and junction disagree at one end, which may indicate a read error. The chain employs TRBV12-3 or TRBV12-4 and TRBJ2-1; 11 nucleotides agree with TRBD2. The CDR3 sequence is 13 residues long. Here the CDR3 reads CASSIAGGYEQFF. CDR3 bases: TGTGCCAGCAGTATAGCGGGAGGGTATGAGCAGTTCTTC.

The rearrangement joins TRBV28 to TRBJ1-1; TRBD1 is a possible D gene (5 bases). In germline, CDR1 is MDHEN, CDR2 SYDVKM. Trimming left V 1 base short and J 4 bases short, with 13 bases between. The CDR3 loop spans 15 amino acids. The CDR3 loop reads CASSLFVAGSTEAFF. The CDR3 nucleotides are TGTGCCAGCAGTTTATTCGTGGCAGGGAGCACTGAAGCTTTCTTT.

This clonotype was seen only a few times. CDR3 nucleotide sequence: TGTGCCAGCAGCTTTCTGATGGGAGGTGTTAAGGAAAAACTGTTTTTT. Residues: CASSFLMGGVKEKLFF. The chain has TRBV11-2 and TRBJ1-4; D gene ambiguous. The CDR3 loop spans 16 amino acids. CDR1 and CDR2 (germline): SGHAT, FQNNGV. Trimming took off 3 bases at V and 8 bases at J, with 19 bases between the two ends.

The chain recombines TRBV29-1 with TRBJ2-1; TRBD1 agrees at 11 bases. After removal of 6 bases from V and 5 bases from J, the junction contained 6 bases not matched to a gene. The CDR3 loop spans 14 amino acids. CDR1 is SQVTM, CDR2 ANQGSEA, per germline. CDR3 nucleotide sequence: TGCAGCGTGGGGGGACAGGGGGTAAACAATGAGCAGTTCTTC. Its translation is CSVGGQGVNNEQFF.

The V and J genes are TRBV6-4 and TRBJ2-1; 7 bases are a match to TRBD1. CDR3 size: 15 residues. V gave up 8 bases and J gave up 2 bases; unmatched junction bases: 9. The V gene's germline CDR1 is MRHNA and CDR2 SNTAGT. The CDR3, as DNA: TGTGCCAGCGCGCGAACAGGGGAAGCCTACAATGAGCAGTTCTTC. Translating gives CASARTGEAYNEQFF.

This clonotype was seen a handful of times. The gene calls are TRBV11-2 and TRBJ2-1, with D unclear. This CDR3 region has 17 residues. Trimming cost V 1 base and J 0 bases, with 13 bases left between them. Germline V gene lookup returns CDR1 SGHAT and CDR2 FQNNGV. In nucleotides, the CDR3 is TGTGCCAGCAGCTTAGTAGTTCTTCGTTTCTCCTACAATGAGCAGTTCTTC. Its protein is CASSLVVLRFSYNEQFF.

The chain joins TRBV6-5 to TRBJ2-7; D gene uncertain. Trimming pared 10 bases from V and 2 bases from J, leaving 18 bases between. In germline, CDR1 is MNHEY, CDR2 SVGAGI. The CDR3 is made up of 14 amino acids. CDR3 coding DNA: TGTGCCACTCAGCCACGGGCCGGCGCCTACGAGCAGTACTTC. This codes for CATQPRAGAYEQYF.

For the CDR3, the DNA is TGTGCCAGCAGCCAGAGAATCCAGGGCATCGGCTACACCTTC. It translates to CASSQRIQGIGYTF. The V gene is TRBV3-1, the J gene TRBJ1-2; tentatively, D is TRBD1 (5 bases). Between the trimmed V and J ends, which lost 3 bases and 8 bases, there was a span of 16 bases. Germline V gene sequence: CDR1 LGHDT, CDR2 YNNKEL (reference sequence). The CDR3 sequence is 14 residues long.

In its sample, this clonotype was seen a few times. The V call is TRBV7-9, the J call TRBJ2-7, with 9 nucleotides matching TRBD1. The V and J ends lost 4 bases and 5 bases, in that order; junction bases with no gene match: 6. The CDR3 totals 14 residues. CDR1 and CDR2 (germline): SEHNR, FQNEAQ (reference sequence). CDR3 protein: CASSWTGDGHEQYF. The CDR3 DNA sequence: TGTGCCAGCAGCTGGACAGGGGATGGGCACGAGCAGTACTTC.

This clonotype was detected only a few times. The chain couples TRBV12-3 or TRBV12-4 to TRBJ2-5, with no clear D. The DNA end is a closer match to TRBJ2-1, so the J assignment may be wrong. CDR3 length: 12 amino acids. The CDR3 here is CASSPELGEQFF. The DNA for the CDR3 is TGTGCCAGCAGCCCAGAGTTGGGTGAGCAGTTCTTC.